A selection of T cell receptor beta chains follows, all from one sample in a study of blood T cell repertoires in COVID-19. Sequenced by immunoSEQ multiplex PCR; TCRdb stores in-frame clones only, minus some. The sample holds 350,000 or so clones, around 90% seen once. The sequencing sample was made of peripheral blood. Receptor source: a man aged 18 to 30 with active or convalescent COVID-19. The CDR3 runs from the conserved cysteine through the conserved F or W. D genes are given only for firm matches. Part of the rows lack a size; the others show once, few, many or a class for expanded clones.

J | V | D | size | CDR3 | DNA
TRBJ1-3 | TRBV5-1 | NA | NA | CASSLGEAPGNTIYF | TGCGCCAGCAGCTTAGGGGAGGCCCCTGGAAACACCATATATTTT
TRBJ2-2 | TRBV28 | TRBD1 | NA | CAAGQGSTGELFF | TGTGCCGCGGGACAGGGGTCCACCGGGGAGCTGTTTTTT
TRBJ2-5 | TRBV7-6 | TRBD2 | NA | CASSSLAEQQETQYF | TGTGCCAGCAGCAGTCTAGCGGAACAACAAGAGACCCAGTACTTC
TRBJ2-1 | TRBV7-9 | TRBD2 | NA | CASSSRTSGINNEQFF | TGTGCCAGCAGCTCGAGGACTAGCGGGATAAACAATGAGCAGTTCTTC
TRBJ1-5 | TRBV18 | NA | NA | CASSPLQSNQPQHF | TGTGCCAGCTCACCACTACAGAGCAATCAGCCCCAGCATTTT
TRBJ2-6 | TRBV5-1 | NA | NA | CASSLTASGANVLTF | TGCGCCAGCAGCTTAACAGCCTCTGGGGCCAACGTGCTGACTTTC
TRBJ2-5 | TRBV5-4 | NA | NA | CASSLVLQQETQYF | TGTGCCAGCAGCTTGGTTTTACAGCAAGAGACCCAGTACTTC
TRBJ1-2 | TRBV6-2/TRBV6-3 | NA | few | CASSYSVVGAAGYTF | TGTGCCAGCAGTTACTCGGTGGTAGGGGCTGCTGGCTACACCTTC
TRBJ1-1 | TRBV28 | TRBD1 | few | CASSFTGGTEAFF | TGTGCCAGCAGTTTCACAGGGGGCACTGAAGCTTTCTTT
TRBJ2-2 | TRBV29-1 | TRBD1 | NA | CSVEGTANTGELFF | TGCAGCGTTGAGGGGACAGCGAACACCGGGGAGCTGTTTTTT
TRBJ1-1 | TRBV5-8 | NA | few | CASSSPPGEVAFF | TGTGCCAGCAGCTCCCCGCCGGGGGAGGTAGCTTTCTTT
TRBJ2-3 | TRBV4-2 | TRBD1 | once | CASSPTAGGQDTQYF | TGTGCCAGCAGCCCTACTGCAGGGGGCCAAGATACGCAGTATTTT
TRBJ1-1 | TRBV27 | NA | NA | CASSFGLEAFF | TGTGCCAGCAGTTTCGGGTTGGAAGCTTTCTTT
TRBJ1-4 | TRBV27 | TRBD1 | NA | CASSFLQGANEKLFF | TGTGCCAGCAGTTTTCTACAGGGGGCTAATGAAAAACTGTTTTTT
TRBJ2-1 | TRBV27 | NA | once | CASCSRLQYNEQFF | TGTGCCAGCTGCAGCCGACTCCAATACAATGAGCAGTTCTTC
TRBJ2-7 | TRBV28 | NA | NA | CASTESPLRGEQYF | TGTGCCAGCACCGAGTCTCCCCTTCGGGGGGAGCAGTACTTC
TRBJ2-2 | TRBV5-1 | NA | NA | CASSLAPPYTGELFF | TGCGCCAGCAGCTTGGCTCCCCCTTACACCGGGGAGCTGTTTTTT
TRBJ2-2 | TRBV28 | TRBD1 | NA | CASSSGGTGTGELFF | TGTGCCAGCAGTTCAGGGGGTACAGGCACCGGGGAGCTGTTTTTT
TRBJ2-2 | TRBV7-8 | TRBD1 | NA | CASSLASQGQANTGELFF | TGTGCCAGCAGCTTAGCCTCACAAGGACAGGCTAACACCGGGGAGCTGTTTTTT
TRBJ2-2 | TRBV11-3 | NA | once | CASSPTRTGELFF | TGTGCCAGCAGCCCTACTCGAACCGGGGAGCTGTTTTTT
TRBJ1-5 | TRBV28 | NA | NA | CASSGTGTTLLTQHF | TGTGCCAGCAGTGGCACAGGGACAACTCTTTTGACCCAGCATTTT
TRBJ1-5 | TRBV10-3 | NA | NA | CAISDGQGSNQPQHF | TGTGCCATCAGTGATGGGCAGGGTAGCAATCAGCCCCAGCATTTT
TRBJ1-4 | TRBV19 | TRBD1 | NA | CASNPGQLNEKLFF | TGTGCCAGTAACCCGGGACAGCTTAATGAAAAACTGTTTTTT
TRBJ2-7 | TRBV5-1 | NA | NA | CASSSLGVSEQYF | TGCGCCAGCAGCTCCCTCGGGGTTAGCGAGCAGTACTTC
TRBJ2-5 | TRBV27 | TRBD2 | NA | CASRPFPGTSGPQETQYF | TGTGCCAGCAGGCCTTTTCCGGGGACTAGCGGGCCCCAAGAGACCCAGTACTTC
TRBJ1-5 | TRBV7-2 | NA | once | CASSQTGQPQHF | TGTGCCAGCAGCCAGACAGGTCAGCCCCAGCATTTT
TRBJ2-1 | TRBV19 | NA | NA | CASRTLSQDEQFF | TGTGCCAGTAGGACCCTAAGTCAGGATGAGCAGTTCTTC
TRBJ2-1 | TRBV5-1 | TRBD2 | NA | CASTTGGREYNEQFF | TGCGCCAGCACCACGGGAGGGCGGGAGTACAATGAGCAGTTCTTC
TRBJ1-1 | TRBV10-3 | TRBD1 | NA | CAISVVTGEQAFF | TGTGCCATCAGTGTGGTCACAGGGGAGCAAGCTTTCTTT
TRBJ2-7 | TRBV7-9 | NA | NA | CASRPGGASYEQYF | TGTGCCAGCAGGCCCGGGGGAGCTTCCTACGAGCAGTACTTC